This T cell receptor beta chain appears in the sequencing data of a study of T cell changes during pregnancy in multiple sclerosis (dated by TCRdb to about 2019). Regarding the research as a whole: The study looked at changes in the T cell repertoire across pregnancy in women with multiple sclerosis.

The receptor library was made with the immunoSEQ multiplex PCR assay. The clones in this table, taken by TCRdb from immuneACCESS, are in-frame only. Not every clone is retained; where verified, under half of the shortfall comes from an unresolved V gene, and the cause of the rest is unknown. The sample data list more than 85,000 clones, and 94% of these were observed just once. More than 1.5% of the sample belongs to the ten largest clones. The trim is 6 bases for V and 9 bases for J, with a gap of 9 bases between the germline ends. Spanning cysteine to phenylalanine, the CDR3 consists of 11 amino acids. The DNA shown is the 33-base CDR3, in frame from base 1. For CDR1 and CDR2, the germline V gene lists MNHEY and SVGAGI. As to this clone: The antigen this receptor binds is unknown. Base-call qualities are not available, and no considerably larger clone is one nucleotide away.

Here the chain combines TRBV6-5 and TRBJ2-1; confidence is insufficient to name the D gene. The sequences come from peripheral blood, collected after pregnancy. This receptor was obtained from a female donor in good health, enrolled as a control in a pregnancy study. CDR3 loop: CASRRKSEQFF. The DNA sequence is TGTGCCAGCAGACGCAAGAGTGAGCAGTTCTTC.